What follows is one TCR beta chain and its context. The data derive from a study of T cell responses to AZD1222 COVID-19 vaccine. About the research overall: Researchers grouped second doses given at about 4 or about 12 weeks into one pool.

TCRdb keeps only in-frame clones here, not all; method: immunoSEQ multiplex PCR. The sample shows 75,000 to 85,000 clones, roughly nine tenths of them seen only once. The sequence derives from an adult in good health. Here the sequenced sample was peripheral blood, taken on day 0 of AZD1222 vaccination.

The CDR3, as DNA: TGCAGTGCTAGTGGGGCTAGCGGGAGCAATTTATACGAGCAGTACTTC. This sequence encodes CSASGASGSNLYEQYF. The chain couples TRBV20-1 to TRBJ2-7; 10 nucleotides match TRBD2. This CDR3 has 16 amino acids. In germline, CDR1 is DFQATT, CDR2 SNEGSKA (reference sequence). Trimming took 3 bases from V and 4 from J; bases not matched to a gene: 12.